This T cell receptor (beta chain) was recovered during a study of T cells in tuberculosis. This clone was seen once. Repertoires were generated with immunoSEQ multiplex PCR, while TCRdb's copy carries only in-frame clones and drops some. Among about 33,000 clones listed, over 95% were seen once. Sequencing was done on a sample of PBMCs. This sequence was found in a donor under 30 with latent tuberculosis or without tuberculosis infection.

CDR3 sequence reads: CASSGAGNTIYF. The CDR3 DNA reads as TGTGCCAGCAGTGGAGCCGGAAACACCATATATTTT. The chain uses TRBV6-5 and TRBJ1-3; no clear D gene. The CDR3 consists of 12 residues. Deletions cut 5 bases from V and 4 bases from J, with 6 bases between. CDR1 MNHEY and CDR2 SVGAGI come from the germline V gene.